This T cell receptor (beta chain) is from a study of cytomegalovirus exposure and HLA in healthy donors. The PCR ran on 60 Vbeta and 13 Jbeta primers. Sequencing was performed with immunoSEQ multiplex PCR; in TCRdb, only in-frame clones are kept and a portion is missing. This table holds some 140,000 clones, around 79% found once. Study-wide results and caveats: Earlier results showed most TCR beta V segments being productive about 87% or about 30% of the time.

As to this clone: Its antigen is not identified.

The TCR sequence derives from a man younger than 40 in good health and CMV-seropositive. Sequencing was carried out using PBMCs.

The CDR3 protein is CACIGQEETGELFF. DNA for the CDR3: TGTGCCTGCATAGGACAGGAGGAGACCGGGGAGCTGTTTTTT. The chain links TRBV30 to TRBJ2-2; 7 nucleotides line up with TRBD1. Germline values: CDR1 GTSNPN, CDR2 SVGIG (reference sequence). V was clipped by 6 bases and J by 5 bases; unmatched bases: 9. The CDR3 loop spans 14 amino acids.